This TCR beta chain was captured by sequencing in a study of OX40 agonist ivuxolimab in advanced cancers. Sequenced by immunoSEQ multiplex PCR; TCRdb stores in-frame clones only, minus some. The sample lists nearly 60,000 clones, approximately 88% occurring once. A note on this clone: The antigen remains unidentified.

Study-level points and caveats: Part of the nonresponder group also had normalized T-cell clonal expansion that was low.

Germline CDR1 and CDR2: KGHSH and LQKENI. CDR3 size: 14 residues. V shed 0 bases and J shed 4 bases, with 9 bases lying between them. The specimen was CD4+ or CD8+ T cells sorted from blood, collected in a trial of the OX40 agonist ivuxolimab. The TCR originated in an adult with an advanced solid tumor such as melanoma, head and neck, liver or kidney cancer. This sequence joins TRBV18 and TRBJ2-5; unclear D gene. The CDR3 loop is CASSPPMTAETQYF. The CDR3 coding sequence is TGTGCCAGCTCACCACCCATGACGGCAGAGACCCAGTACTTC.